This entry is about one T cell receptor beta chain. Germline assignment: CDR1 MNHEY and CDR2 SMNVEV (reference sequence). V was clipped by 6 bases and J by 3 bases; unmatched bases: 7. The CDR3 extends over 15 amino acids. The method was immunoSEQ multiplex PCR; TCRdb's version includes in-frame clones alone and lacks a portion of them. This sample carries 650,000 to 700,000 clones, 80% to 95% of them seen once, and the ten largest clones take less than 40%. The data belong to a study of shared clonotypes between healthy human individuals. Study details: Used for every donor were three CD4 naive, three CD4 memory, two CD8 naive and one CD8 memory plate.

This TCR was sampled from a man aged 18 to 29 in good health. Some clones in this sample may be carry-over from other donors' samples. Specimen: memory CD8+ T cells from PBMCs. The subset here: CD45RO+ cells pooled with CCR7-negative TemRA cells. The V call is TRBV27, the J call TRBJ2-1; 8 nucleotides align to TRBD1. CDR3: CASRTVRGLYNEQFF. CDR3 DNA sequence: TGTGCCAGCAGAACCGTCAGGGGGCTCTACAATGAGCAGTTCTTC.